The 20 T cell receptor beta chains below come from one sample, sequenced in a study of T cell repertoires in aging, cancer and after chemotherapy. Peripheral blood genomic DNA, not sorted cells or RNA, was the template. A mixed TRB-A/B primer pool amplified rearranged TRB by multiplex touch-down PCR. TCRdb used MiXCR to reprocess the multiplex PCR reads, holding one entry per CDR3 protein. The table includes a few thousand distinct CDR3 sequences, roughly 43% detected once. Sequenced sample: blood. Receptors originate from a human donor with a solid tumor.

The genes are TRBV5-1 and TRBJ2-2; TRBD1 matches 9 bases. V was pared by 5 bases and J by 5 bases, with 4 bases of the junction left unmatched. The CDR3 length is 14 residues. Germline V gene data show CDR1 as SGHRS and CDR2 as YFSETQ. The CDR3 loop reads CASRPGTGTGELFF. The DNA of the CDR3 is TGCGCCAGCAGACCCGGGACAGGGACCGGGGAGCTGTTTTTT. The full variable domain, rest sourced from reference TRBV5-1 and TRBJ2-2, is KAGVTQTPRYLIKTRGQQVTLSCSPISGHRSVSWYQQTPGQGLQFLFEYFSETQRNKGNFPGRFSGRQFSNSRSEMNVSTLELGDSALYLCASRPGTGTGELFFGEGSRLTVL.

The sample holds a few counts of this clonotype. The chain carries TRBV30 and TRBJ2-7; 10 bases fit TRBD2. The junction had 6 bases not matched to a gene; V was cut back by 3 bases and J by 4 bases. Germline assignment: CDR1 GTSNPN and CDR2 SVGIG (reference sequence). CDR3 length: 14 amino acids. The CDR3 sequence is CAWRPGLAIYEQYF. In DNA, the CDR3 is TGTGCCTGGAGGCCGGGACTAGCGATATACGAGCAGTACTTC.

Only a few counts were recorded for this clonotype. The chain has TRBV7-3 and TRBJ2-5; tentatively, D is TRBD1 (5 bases). Germline V gene lookup returns CDR1 SGHTA and CDR2 FQGTGA. Trimming removed 5 bases from V and 7 bases from J, with 14 bases in between. CDR3 length: 13 residues. CDR3 protein: CASSDDSRRTQYF. The CDR3 region has the DNA TGTGCCAGCAGCGATGACAGCCGTCGGACCCAGTACTTC. Drawing the rest from reference TRBV7-3 and TRBJ2-5, the complete variable domain is GAGVSQTPSNKVTEKGKYVELRCDPISGHTALYWYRQSLGQGPEFLIYFQGTGAADDSGLPNDRFFAVRPEGSVSTLKIQRTERGDSAVYLCASSDDSRRTQYFGPGTRLLVL.

The chain employs TRBV7-3 and TRBJ2-1; D possibly corresponds to TRBD2 (6 bases). CDR1 and CDR2 (germline): SGHTA, FQGTGA. The CDR3 spans 13 residues. V was clipped by 5 bases and J by 13 bases, with 18 bases between them. The CDR3 sequence: CASSPYSGTFQFF. DNA for the CDR3: TGTGCCAGCAGCCCATATTCCGGGACTTTCCAGTTCTTC. The variable domain in full, completed from reference TRBV7-3 and TRBJ2-1, reads GAGVSQTPSNKVTEKGKYVELRCDPISGHTALYWYRQSLGQGPEFLIYFQGTGAADDSGLPNDRFFAVRPEGSVSTLKIQRTERGDSAVYLCASSPYSGTFQFFGPGTRLTVL.

This clonotype was picked up a small number of times. The J gene is TRBJ1-1, the V gene TRBV11-2; a possible D gene is TRBD1 (5 bases). The CDR3 extends over 15 amino acids. In germline, CDR1 is SGHAT, CDR2 FQNNGV. The V gene lost 1 base and the J gene lost 1 base, with 10 bases spanning the gap. CDR3 residues: CASSLGAGTNTEAFF. CDR3 coding DNA: TGTGCCAGCAGCTTAGGAGCAGGGACGAACACTGAAGCTTTCTTT. Full variable domain (missing parts from reference TRBV11-2 and TRBJ1-1): EAGVAQSPRYKIIEKRQSVAFWCNPISGHATLYWYQQILGQGPKLLIQFQNNGVVDDSQLPKDRFSAERLKGVDSTLKIQPAKLEDSAVYLCASSLGAGTNTEAFFGQGTRLTVV.

In this sample, this clonotype turned up a few times. V is TRBV7-2 and J is TRBJ1-2, with a tentative D call TRBD1 (5 bases). Trimming removed 4 bases from V and 2 bases from J, with 11 bases in between. This CDR3 region has 14 residues. The V gene's germline CDR1 is SGHTA and CDR2 FQGNSA. The CDR3, as DNA: TGTGCCAGCAGCTCGGGGGTCAGCAACTATGGCTACACCTTC. This encodes CASSSGVSNYGYTF.

This clonotype was counted between two and nine times. CDR3 bases: TGTGCCAGCAGCCCGGGACTAGCGGCGGAGACCCAGTACTTC. Its protein is CASSPGLAAETQYF. V usage is TRBV12-3 or TRBV12-4 and J usage is TRBJ2-5; 11 bases map to TRBD2. V dropped 6 bases and J dropped 5; count of bases not matched to a gene: 5. This CDR3 spans 14 amino acids.

The rearrangement joins TRBV7-9 to TRBJ2-5; D is possibly TRBD1 or TRBD2 (5 bases each). V dropped 4 bases and J dropped 1 base, with 7 bases sitting between them. Germline loops: CDR1 SEHNR, CDR2 FQNEAQ (reference sequence). The length of the CDR3 is 13 residues. CDR3 nucleotide sequence: TGTGCCAGCAGCTCCGGGGCCCAAGAGACCCAGTACTTC. It specifies CASSSGAQETQYF.

The chain links TRBV5-6 to TRBJ2-2, with D uncertain. CDR3 size: 15 residues. Germline-derived CDR1 and CDR2 are SGHDT and YYEEEE. Between the trimmed V and J ends, which lost 1 base and 6 bases, there was a span of 13 bases. CDR3 in amino acids: CASSLYNPLPGELFF. Here the CDR3 DNA reads TGTGCCAGCAGCTTGTACAACCCTCTACCCGGGGAGCTGTTTTTT.

The chain links TRBV5-1 to TRBJ1-3; the D gene is possibly TRBD1 (5 bases). This CDR3 is built from 16 residues. V lost 0 bases and J lost 1, with 11 bases in between. The germline V gene encodes CDR1 SGHRS and CDR2 YFSETQ. The CDR3 protein is CASSLDSGLSGNTIYF. The DNA of the CDR3 is TGCGCCAGCAGCTTGGATTCGGGGCTATCTGGAAACACCATATATTTT.

By share, this clonotype ranks as large. J is TRBJ2-5 and V is TRBV29-1; D is unclear. The CDR3 is 13 amino acids. V was pared by 5 bases and J by 0 bases, with 10 bases between. Germline V gene lookup returns CDR1 SQVTM and CDR2 ANQGSEA. CDR3 loop: CSVSRLYQETQYF. CDR3 nucleotides: TGCAGCGTTTCACGATTGTACCAAGAGACCCAGTACTTC.

The chain links TRBV6-5 to TRBJ2-2; 10 bases line up with TRBD2. The CDR3 extends over 16 amino acids. Trimming removed 4 bases from V and 2 bases from J; junction bases left unmatched: 4. Germline CDR1 MNHEY, CDR2 SVGAGI. DNA of the CDR3: TGTGCCAGCAGTTCTGGGACTAGCGACAACACCGGGGAGCTGTTTTTT. Translated, it gives CASSSGTSDNTGELFF.

This clonotype was counted a few times. J is TRBJ2-3 and V is TRBV30; 10 bases match TRBD2. This CDR3 comprises 14 residues. The V gene's germline CDR1 is GTSNPN and CDR2 SVGIG (reference sequence). Trimming cost V 5 bases and J 4 bases; bases outside gene matches: 6. The CDR3 region has the DNA TGTGCCTGGTTAGCGGGAGGACGGGCAGATACGCAGTATTTT. This gives the protein CAWLAGGRADTQYF. The full variable domain, its missing parts supplied by reference TRBV30 and TRBJ2-3, is SQTIHQWPATLVQPVGSPLSLECTVEGTSNPNLYWYRQAAGRGLQLLFYSVGIGQISSEVPQNLSASRPQDRQFILSSKKLLLSDSGFYLCAWLAGGRADTQYFGPGTRLTVL.

This chain links TRBV15 with TRBJ2-5, with D unclear. The CDR3 sequence is 14 residues long. V lost 2 bases and J lost 1, with 8 bases in between. The germline V gene encodes CDR1 LNHNV and CDR2 YYDKDF (reference sequence). CDR3 residues: CATSRREVQETQYF. The CDR3 DNA follows: TGTGCCACCAGCAGAAGGGAAGTCCAAGAGACCCAGTACTTC. The entire variable domain, with the rest obtained from reference TRBV15 and TRBJ2-5, is as follows: DAMVIQNPRYQVTQFGKPVTLSCSQTLNHNVMYWYQQKSSQAPKLLFHYYDKDFNNEADTPDNFQSRRPNTSFCFLDIRSPGLGDTAMYLCATSRREVQETQYFGPGTRLLVL.

The chain recombines TRBV7-9 with TRBJ1-5, with a weak D call TRBD1 (5 bases). V was shortened by 1 base and J by 7 bases, with 14 bases between the two germline ends. Germline CDR1 is SEHNR and CDR2 is FQNEAQ (reference sequence). The CDR3 is made up of 15 amino acids. CDR3 DNA sequence: TGTGCCAGCAGCTTAGGGGGCCAATCTCAGCAGCCCCAGCATTTT. Protein: CASSLGGQSQQPQHF.

This chain uses TRBV6-2 or TRBV6-3 with TRBJ2-5; tentative D call: TRBD1 (5 bases). The CDR3 covers 13 residues. CDR1 and CDR2 from the germline V gene are MNHEY and SVGEGT. V was shortened by 6 bases and J by 7 bases, with 15 bases between the two germline ends. In DNA form, the CDR3 reads TGTGCCAGCAGCTCCTATTACCAGGGGACCCAGTACTTC. This encodes CASSSYYQGTQYF.

V is TRBV30 and J is TRBJ2-7; 10 bases fit TRBD1. CDR3 length: 15 amino acids. V lost 2 bases, J lost 6 bases, and 10 bases stayed unmatched. CDR1 GTSNPN and CDR2 SVGIG come from the germline V gene (reference sequence). CDR3 protein: CAWSRRTGGTGEQYF. CDR3 nucleotides: TGTGCCTGGAGTCGGAGGACAGGGGGTACGGGCGAGCAGTACTTC.

As to this clonotype: One end of the junction is discordant with germline, which a read error may explain. V usage is TRBV6-5 and J usage is TRBJ1-6, with 10 bases identical to TRBD1. This CDR3 has 14 residues. Germline V gene sequence: CDR1 MNHEY, CDR2 SVGAGI. The DNA for the CDR3 is TGTTCCAGCACTTCGACAGGGGGCAATTCACCCCTCCACTTT. Amino acids: CSSTSTGGNSPLHF.

The rearrangement links TRBV27 to TRBJ2-1; D might be TRBD1 or TRBD2, each matching 6 bases. The ends were cut back, 1 base at V and 9 bases at J, with 10 bases in the middle. The CDR3 length is 13 residues. Germline values: CDR1 MNHEY, CDR2 SMNVEV (reference sequence). CDR3 DNA sequence: TGTGCCAGCAGTTTATGGGGGGCCAGTGAGCAGTTCTTC. It codes for CASSLWGASEQFF.

As for this clonotype: A much larger clone differs from this one at a single base, so this may be a read error. This CDR3 is missing its conserved last phenylalanine or tryptophan, likely due to a read error. V gene TRBV7-2 combines with J gene TRBJ2-7; no clear D. V was clipped by 5 bases and J by 0 bases, with 8 bases between them. Germline-derived CDR1 and CDR2 are SGHTA and FQGNSA. The CDR3 runs to 13 residues. The CDR3: CASSVSSSYEQYL. The CDR3 bases are TGTGCCAGCAGCGTTAGCTCCTCCTACGAGCAGTACTTA.